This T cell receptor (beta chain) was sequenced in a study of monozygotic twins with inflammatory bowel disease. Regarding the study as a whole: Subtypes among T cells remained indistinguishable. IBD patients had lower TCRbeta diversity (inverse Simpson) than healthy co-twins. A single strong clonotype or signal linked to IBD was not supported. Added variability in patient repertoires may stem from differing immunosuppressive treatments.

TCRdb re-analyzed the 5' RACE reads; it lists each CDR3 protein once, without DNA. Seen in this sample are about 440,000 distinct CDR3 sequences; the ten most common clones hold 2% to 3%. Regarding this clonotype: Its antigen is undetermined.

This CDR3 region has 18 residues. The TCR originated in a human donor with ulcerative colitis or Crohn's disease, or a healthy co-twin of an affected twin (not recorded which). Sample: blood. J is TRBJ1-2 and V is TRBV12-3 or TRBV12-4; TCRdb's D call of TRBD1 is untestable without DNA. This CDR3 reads CASSSSGDRGRGDYGYTF.